These 26 T cell receptor beta chains were all obtained from the same sample, sequenced in a study of shared T cell receptors in the human thymus. Repertoires were generated with immunoSEQ multiplex PCR, while TCRdb's copy carries only in-frame clones and drops some. This sample carries about 380,000 clones, 85% to 95% of them seen once, and the ten largest clones take around 0.019%. Sequenced: thymocytes. The receptor source for this set is a human donor.

The gene calls are TRBV27 and TRBJ2-1; 16 bases fit TRBD2. V shed 3 bases and J 8 bases; nucleotides not matched to a gene: 7. Per the germline V gene, CDR1 is MNHEY and CDR2 is SMNVEV (reference sequence). CDR3 length: 17 amino acids. The CDR3 DNA follows: TGTGCCAGCAGTTTTACAAACGGGACTAGCGGGAGGGATGAGCAGTTCTTC. This sequence encodes CASSFTNGTSGRDEQFF.

The V gene is TRBV6-6, the J gene TRBJ2-2, with 12 bases matching TRBD1. J gave up 2 bases and V 7 bases, and 2 bases lay outside the gene matches. The CDR3 length is 15 residues. Germline values: CDR1 MNHNY, CDR2 SVGAGI (reference sequence). CDR3: CASKGQGANTGELFF. CDR3 nucleotides: TGTGCCAGCAAGGGACAGGGGGCTAACACCGGGGAGCTGTTTTTT.

The table lists this clone with a count of one. The chain carries TRBV19 and TRBJ1-1; D remains unclear. Germline CDR1 and CDR2: LNHDA and SQIVND (reference sequence). The CDR3 covers 13 residues. V lost 8 bases, J lost 6 bases, and 16 bases lay in between. This CDR3 is CASYPRRFAEAFF. CDR3 bases: TGTGCCAGTTACCCGCGGCGTTTCGCTGAAGCTTTCTTT. Using reference TRBV19 and TRBJ1-1 for the parts outside the CDR3, the full variable domain is DGGITQSPKYLFRKEGQNVTLSCEQNLNHDAMYWYRQDPGQGLRLIYYSQIVNDFQKGDIAEGYSVSREKKESFPLTVTSAQKNPTAFYLCASYPRRFAEAFFGQGTRLTVV.

J is TRBJ1-1 and V is TRBV6-6, with 8 bases lining up with TRBD1. CDR3 length equals 14 residues. V shed 5 bases, J shed 4 bases, and the junction held 6 bases outside the gene matches. Germline-derived CDR1 and CDR2 are MNHNY and SVGAGI (reference sequence). The CDR3 region is CASSRTGTGTEAFF. The CDR3 bases are TGTGCCAGCAGTCGGACAGGGACGGGCACTGAAGCTTTCTTT.

The V call is TRBV6-1, the J call TRBJ2-2; D possibly corresponds to TRBD2 (5 bases). CDR1 is MNHNS, CDR2 SASEGT, per germline. This CDR3 is built from 14 residues. V was cut by 10 bases and J by 3 bases, with 15 bases left in between. The CDR3 spells CAIREREYTGELFF. The CDR3 coding sequence is TGTGCCATTAGGGAGAGGGAGTACACCGGGGAGCTGTTTTTT.

The chain links TRBV2 to TRBJ2-7; 7 nucleotides agree with TRBD2. There are 14 residues in the CDR3. Germline V gives CDR1 SNHLY, CDR2 FYNNEI. J gave up 6 bases and V 7 bases, and 12 bases lay outside the gene matches. The CDR3 bases are TGTGCCAGCAACCCCCGGCGGCGGGAGCGCGAGCAGTACTTC. Protein: CASNPRRREREQYF. The whole variable domain, filled in from reference TRBV2 and TRBJ2-7, reads EPEVTQTPSHQVTQMGQEVILRCVPISNHLYFYWYRQILGQKVEFLVSFYNNEISEKSEIFDDQFSVERPDGSNFTLKIRSTKLEDSAMYFCASNPRRREREQYFGPGTRLTVT.

The chain couples TRBV4-1 to TRBJ2-1, with D tentatively TRBD2 (6 bases). The CDR3 runs to 18 residues. V lost 0 bases, J lost 0 bases, and 15 bases lay in between. In germline, CDR1 is MGHRA, CDR2 YSYEKL. CDR3 DNA sequence: TGCGCCAGCAGCCAAGATTACAGCGGGCATAGCTCCTACAATGAGCAGTTCTTC. It is translated as CASSQDYSGHSSYNEQFF.

V is TRBV14 and J is TRBJ1-2; D unresolved. This CDR3 comprises 13 residues. The germline V gene has CDR1 SGHDN and CDR2 FVKESK. The V gene lost 4 bases and the J gene lost 2 bases, with 8 bases spanning the gap. CDR3 bases: TGTGCCAGCAGCCGAGACGGGAACTATGGCTACACCTTC. Translated, it gives CASSRDGNYGYTF.

The chain combines TRBV4-2 with TRBJ2-1; no clear D gene. Trimming cost V 0 bases and J 10 bases, with 10 bases left between them. Germline assignment: CDR1 LGHNA and CDR2 YNFKEQ. The CDR3 has 13 amino acids. This CDR3 is CASSQERFREQFF. The CDR3 region has the DNA TGTGCCAGCAGCCAAGAGAGGTTCAGAGAGCAGTTCTTC.

This clone has a single count. In DNA, the CDR3 is TGCGCCAGCAGCCTGACAGGGGAAACCGGGGAGCTGTTTTTT. It is translated as CASSLTGETGELFF. The V gene is TRBV5-1, the J gene TRBJ2-2; TRBD1 aligns across 8 bases. CDR3 length: 14 residues. V lost 4 bases, J lost 5 bases, and 4 bases stayed unmatched. Germline CDR1 and CDR2: SGHRS and YFSETQ.

The rearrangement uses TRBV28 and TRBJ1-5; D ambiguous. The germline V gene has CDR1 MDHEN and CDR2 SYDVKM. The CDR3 has 11 amino acids. Trimming removed 3 bases at V and 6 bases at J, with 3 bases between. The CDR3 here is CASSFTQPQHF. CDR3 DNA sequence: TGTGCCAGCAGTTTCACTCAGCCCCAGCATTTT. Filled out from reference TRBV28 and TRBJ1-5, the complete variable domain reads DVKVTQSSRYLVKRTGEKVFLECVQDMDHENMFWYRQDPGLGLRLIYFSYDVKMKEKGDIPEGYSVSREKKERFSLILESASTNQTSMYLCASSFTQPQHFGDGTRLSIL.

CDR3 sequence (DNA): TGTGCCTGGAGGGTCATAGGACACGGCATCACAGATACGCAGTATTTT. Protein product: CAWRVIGHGITDTQYF. V and J are TRBV30 and TRBJ2-3, with D perhaps matching TRBD1 (5 bases). Germline V gene lookup returns CDR1 GTSNPN and CDR2 SVGIG (reference sequence). V was pared by 3 bases and J by 2 bases, with 18 bases between. The CDR3 is 16 residues long.

This clone occurred a few times. Distinct nucleotide sequences in the sample also encode this CDR3. The chain uses TRBV7-2 and TRBJ1-2; D is ambiguous. Germline V gene data show CDR1 as SGHTA and CDR2 as FQGNSA. CDR3 length equals 13 residues. The germline V and J ends were trimmed by 1 base and 6 bases, with 9 bases remaining between them. Here the CDR3 reads CASSLEGRDGYTF. In DNA form, the CDR3 reads TGTGCCAGCAGCTTAGAAGGGAGAGATGGCTACACCTTC.

The chain uses TRBV27 and TRBJ2-3; possible D gene TRBD1, 6 bases. Trimming took 0 bases from V and 0 from J, leaving 16 bases between them. This CDR3 comprises 18 residues. The germline V gene has CDR1 MNHEY and CDR2 SMNVEV (reference sequence). The CDR3 loop is CASSLSETGENSTDTQYF. Written as DNA, the CDR3 is TGTGCCAGCAGTTTATCGGAGACAGGAGAGAATAGCACAGATACGCAGTATTTT.

V usage is TRBV6-1 and J usage is TRBJ1-1; 8 nucleotides agree with TRBD1. In germline, CDR1 is MNHNS, CDR2 SASEGT. CDR3 length equals 15 residues. V dropped 6 bases and J dropped 0; count of bases not matched to a gene: 6. In DNA, the CDR3 is TGTGCCAGCAGGAGGGGACAGGTCATGAACACTGAAGCTTTCTTT. Translation: CASRRGQVMNTEAFF.

In its sample, this clone was seen once. The chain links TRBV6-1 to TRBJ2-3, with 9 bases matching TRBD2. Germline-derived CDR1 and CDR2 are MNHNS and SASEGT. This CDR3 has 20 amino acids. V shed 4 bases and J 0 bases; nucleotides not matched to a gene: 17. The CDR3 DNA reads TGTGCCAGCAGTGGCAGCGAATTACCGGGACTAGCCCGTAGCACAGATACGCAGTATTTT. Translating it yields CASSGSELPGLARSTDTQYF.

This clone has only one observation. The CDR3 reads CASSFGGRDTTDTQYF. CDR3 sequence (DNA): TGTGCCAGCAGCTTTGGCGGGAGGGACACCACAGATACGCAGTATTTT. This chain links TRBV5-6 with TRBJ2-3; 9 nucleotides line up with TRBD2. CDR1 is SGHDT, CDR2 YYEEEE, per germline. The CDR3 loop spans 16 amino acids. J gave up 2 bases and V 2 bases, and 6 bases lay outside the gene matches.

The rearrangement joins TRBV7-6 to TRBJ1-1; D call uncertain. Germline values: CDR1 SGHVS, CDR2 FNYEAQ. With 1 base removed from V and 0 bases from J, the gap between germline ends came to 15 bases. The CDR3 is 17 amino acids. CDR3 nucleotide sequence: TGTGCCAGCAGCTTAGGCAGCCGAGGCAGGATGAACACTGAAGCTTTCTTT. Protein: CASSLGSRGRMNTEAFF.

The chain links TRBV5-8 to TRBJ1-6; maybe TRBD1 (6 bases). The CDR3 consists of 14 residues. Deletions cut 2 bases from V and 7 bases from J, with 10 bases between. CDR1 is SGHTS, CDR2 YDEGEE, per germline. DNA for the CDR3: TGTGCCAGCAGCTTTCCCAGGGGCAATTCACCCCTCCACTTT. Its protein is CASSFPRGNSPLHF.

V and J are TRBV6-5 and TRBJ1-2; TRBD1 is a possible D gene (6 bases). Germline values: CDR1 MNHEY, CDR2 SVGAGI. This CDR3 region has 16 residues. V shed 2 bases and J shed 4 bases, with 17 bases lying between them. The CDR3 coding sequence is TGTGCCAGCAGTTACCGCCAACACAGGGTTCTCTATGGCTACACCTTC. It specifies CASSYRQHRVLYGYTF.

This chain links TRBV10-3 with TRBJ1-2; TRBD1 is a possible D gene (6 bases). The CDR3 extends over 15 amino acids. Trimming removed 3 bases from V and 8 bases from J, with 19 bases in between. CDR1 and CDR2 (germline): ENHRY, SYGVKD. CDR3 DNA sequence: TGTGCCATCAGTGATTATAGGGGGGCCCCCTGGGGCTACACCTTC. Amino acid sequence: CAISDYRGAPWGYTF.

The genes are TRBV27 and TRBJ2-2, with D maybe TRBD2 (6 bases). There are 17 residues in the CDR3. Trimming cost V 6 bases and J 0 bases, with 17 bases left between them. Germline CDR1 MNHEY, CDR2 SMNVEV (reference sequence). Here the CDR3 reads CASRDFGGGANTGELFF. For the CDR3, the DNA is TGTGCCAGCAGAGACTTCGGTGGCGGGGCGAACACCGGGGAGCTGTTTTTT.

Details on this clone: A junction boundary mismatches the germline segment, possibly from a read error. The J gene is TRBJ2-7, the V gene TRBV7-2; D perhaps matches TRBD1 (6 bases). Germline V lookup: CDR1 SGHTA, CDR2 FQGNSA. The CDR3 covers 16 residues. In DNA, the CDR3 is TGTGCCGGCAGCCCGAGGGTCTCAGGGGACTCCTACGAGCAGTACTTC. This translates into CAGSPRVSGDSYEQYF.

The V and J genes are TRBV30 and TRBJ1-1; possible D gene TRBD1, 5 bases. The CDR3 consists of 10 residues. From germline, CDR1 is GTSNPN and CDR2 SVGIG (reference sequence). V lost 0 bases to trimming and J lost 14 bases, with 10 bases between them. The CDR3 sequence: CAWSVRGGFF. The DNA of the CDR3 is TGTGCCTGGAGTGTACGCGGGGGGTTCTTT.

The V and J genes are TRBV12-5 and TRBJ2-2; 16 nucleotides match TRBD2. CDR1 LGHNT and CDR2 FRNRAP come from the germline V gene. V shed 2 bases, J shed 4 bases, and the junction held 10 bases outside the gene matches. The CDR3 runs to 20 residues. The CDR3 protein is CASGLTRRGLAGGGTGELFF. CDR3 DNA: TGTGCTAGTGGTTTGACCCGCCGGGGACTAGCGGGAGGGGGCACCGGGGAGCTGTTTTTT.

This chain connects TRBV6-5 to TRBJ2-1; 7 bases align to TRBD2. Unmatched junction bases numbered 2, after V lost 2 bases and J lost 4 bases. Germline V gives CDR1 MNHEY, CDR2 SVGAGI. The length of the CDR3 is 14 residues. CDR3 in amino acids: CASSYGRGYNEQFF. DNA of the CDR3: TGTGCCAGCAGTTACGGGCGGGGGTACAATGAGCAGTTCTTC.